A selection of T cell receptor beta chains follows, all from one sample in a study of regulatory T cells in long-lasting Graves disease. TCRdb reprocessed the multiplex PCR reads via MiXCR and lists one record per CDR3 protein. The sample shows almost 450,000 distinct CDR3 sequences, about a sixth of them seen only once. The same sample was also studied in work on T cells in Graves' hyperthyroidism and ophthalmopathy.

Sequenced here: peripheral blood mononuclear cells (PBMCs), sampled at new diagnosis, from a patient treated with antithyroid drugs. Receptors were obtained from a woman in her twenties or thirties with Graves disease. Both conserved end residues are part of each CDR3. A D gene is named only where the DNA matches it firmly. Clone size is stated in some rows and not others, as once, few, many or a class when expanded.

>TRBD2|NA|TRBJ2-2|TRBV9
TGTGCCAGCAGACGGCTAGCGGGAAACACCGGGGAGCTGTTTTTT
CASRRLAGNTGELFF
>NA|many|TRBJ1-4|TRBV2
TGTGCCAGCCTCGGCCGAACAGGGAGGCCTGCAACTAATGAAAAACTGTTTTTT
CASLGRTGRPATNEKLFF
>NA|NA|TRBJ1-1|TRBV18
TGTGCCAGCTCACCGGGACTGACGAACACTGAAGCTTTCTTT
CASSPGLTNTEAFF
>TRBD2|many|TRBJ2-7|TRBV28
TGTGCCAGCAGTCTTAGCGGGAGTGACGAGCAGTACTTC
CASSLSGSDEQYF
>TRBD1|many|TRBJ2-3|TRBV2
TGTGCCAGCAGTGAAGTATCCGGGACAGGGCCTGGTACGCAGTATTTT
CASSEVSGTGPGTQYF
>TRBD1|many|TRBJ1-2|TRBV20-1
TGCAGTGCTTCGCTGACAGGGGACCCTAACTATGGCTACACCTTC
CSASLTGDPNYGYTF
>TRBD2|many|TRBJ2-3|TRBV2
TGTGCCAGCATCATTCTAGCGGGACTCCCCACAGATACGCAGTATTTT
CASIILAGLPTDTQYF
>TRBD2|many|TRBJ2-5|TRBV20-1
TGCAGTGCTAGAGGAGGGACTAGCGGAGGTCCCCAAGAGACCCAGTACTTC
CSARGGTSGGPQETQYF
>TRBD1|many|TRBJ2-7|TRBV20-1
TGCAGTGCTAGAGACTACGGGACAGGGGTAATTGAGCAGTACTTC
CSARDYGTGVIEQYF
>TRBD1|NA|TRBJ2-2|TRBV5-1
TGCGCCAGCAGCAAGTTAATCCGGGACAGGGAAGAGGACGGGGAGCTGTTTTTT
CASSKLIRDREEDGELFF
>NA|many|TRBJ2-1|TRBV2
TGTGCCAGCAGGACCCAGGGATGGATTGAGCAGTTCTTC
CASRTQGWIEQFF
>TRBD1|NA|TRBJ1-2|TRBV6-5
TGTGTCAGCAGTTCGCCTACACAGGGGGCGAATGACTATGGCTACACCTTC
CVSSSPTQGANDYGYTF
>NA|many|TRBJ1-1|TRBV30
TGTGCCTGCCTTATAGCTCGGGAGAACACTGAAGCTTTCTTT
CACLIARENTEAFF
>TRBD1|NA|TRBJ1-1|TRBV28
TGTGCCAGCGGTCAACAGGGGGCGCACACTGAAGCTTTCTTT
CASGQQGAHTEAFF
>NA|many|TRBJ2-2|TRBV3-1
TGTGCCAGCAGCCCGGGATTTTCCACCGGGGAGCTGTTTTTT
CASSPGFSTGELFF
>NA|many|TRBJ1-1|TRBV5-1
TGCGCCAGCAGCTTGGACTGGGCGGGCACTGAAGCTTTCTTT
CASSLDWAGTEAFF
>NA|NA|TRBJ2-7|TRBV4-2
TGTGCCAGCAGCCAAACGAGTGGGATAACCTACGAGCAGTACTTC
CASSQTSGITYEQYF
>NA|many|TRBJ2-3|TRBV28
TGTGCCAGCAGTTTAGAGCGGATAGGCACAGATACGCAGTATTTT
CASSLERIGTDTQYF
>NA|many|TRBJ1-2|TRBV6-1
TGTGCCAGCACCGCCCGACAGCAAGCTAACTATGGCTACACCTTC
CASTARQQANYGYTF
>TRBD2|NA|TRBJ2-1|TRBV18
TGTGCCAGCTCACCTCCGGGACCAGCGGGAAATGAGCAGTTCTTC
CASSPPGPAGNEQFF
>TRBD1|NA|TRBJ2-1|TRBV19
TGTGCCAGTAGTGGGGGACAGGGTCCTTACAATGAGCAGTTCTTC
CASSGGQGPYNEQFF
>TRBD2|NA|TRBJ2-2|TRBV12-3/TRBV12-4
TGTGCCAGCAGTCCTAGCGGATACACCGGGGAGCTGTTTTTT
CASSPSGYTGELFF
>NA|once|TRBJ2-5|TRBV15
TGTGCCACCAGCGGAGAAAACCCCGTAGAGACCCAGTACTTC
CATSGENPVETQYF
>TRBD1|many|TRBJ1-1|TRBV30
TGTGCCTGGGCCAGGGGGGTCACTGAAGCTTTCTTT
CAWARGVTEAFF
>NA|many|TRBJ1-2|TRBV7-9
TGTGCCAGCAGCCCCTCAGTTAGCTTCGGAGACTATGGCTACACCTTC
CASSPSVSFGDYGYTF
>TRBD1|many|TRBJ1-1|TRBV6-1
TGTGCCAGCAGTGCCCAACAGGGGCTGAACACTGAAGCTTTCTTT
CASSAQQGLNTEAFF
>NA|many|TRBJ2-1|TRBV15
TGTGCCACCAGCAGAGTCACGACTAGCTACAATGAGCAGTTCTTC
CATSRVTTSYNEQFF
>NA|many|TRBJ1-4|TRBV6-2/TRBV6-3
TGTGCCAGCAGCAGGGTGAATGAAAAACTGTTTTTT
CASSRVNEKLFF
>TRBD2|few|TRBJ2-3|TRBV9
TGTGCCAGCAGCGGGGGGCTAGCGGGAGGATCAGATACGCAGTATTTT
CASSGGLAGGSDTQYF
>NA|many|TRBJ2-3|TRBV3-1
TGTGCCAGCAGCCCCGTGGAAGACCGTCTTGATTTT
CASSPVEDRLDF
>NA|few|TRBJ1-1|TRBV3-2
TGTGCCAGCAGCCCCCGGCCACATCACAGGGGACTTCGTATGAACACTGAAGCTTTCTTT
CASSPRPHHRGLRMNTEAFF
>NA|many|TRBJ1-1|TRBV28
TGTGCCAGCAGTTCACGAGACGGCCGTGAAGCTTTCTTT
CASSSRDGREAFF
>NA|many|TRBJ2-7|TRBV3-1
TGTGCCAGCAGCCAAGATCGAGGTCGGGGCGAGCAGTACTTC
CASSQDRGRGEQYF
>NA|many|TRBJ2-5|TRBV7-8
TGTGCCAGCAGCTTAGGAGGGCTCTTAGAGACCCAGTACTTC
CASSLGGLLETQYF
>NA|few|TRBJ1-6|TRBV27
TGTGCCAGCAGTTTCACAGTTCCAACTTCACCCCTCCACTTT
CASSFTVPTSPLHF
>NA|many|TRBJ2-1|TRBV27
TGTGCCAGCAGTTTAGGGGTAATAGCGGTCACTCCCAATGAGCAGTTCTTC
CASSLGVIAVTPNEQFF
>TRBD1|few|TRBJ1-2|TRBV5-1
TGCGCCAGCAGCATGACCGGGACAGGGGGTTATGGCTACACCTTC
CASSMTGTGGYGYTF
>TRBD1|few|TRBJ2-3|TRBV9
TGTGCCAGCAGTGCAGGGGGAATTGGCACAGATACGCAGTATTTT
CASSAGGIGTDTQYF
>NA|NA|TRBJ2-5|TRBV6-2/TRBV6-3
TGTGCCAGCAGGTTGAGGGGGAGGACCCCAAGGGAGACCCAGTACTTC
CASRLRGRTPRETQYF
>TRBD2|many|TRBJ2-1|TRBV28
TGTGCCAGCAGTTTTACCGGGAGGGGAAACAATGAGCAGTTCTTC
CASSFTGRGNNEQFF
>NA|few|TRBJ2-1|TRBV9
TGTGCCAGCAGCGTAGACGCTGTCATCAATGGGCAGTTCTTC
CASSVDAVINGQFF
>TRBD2|NA|TRBJ2-1|TRBV6-1
TGTGCCAGCAGTGAGGGACTAGCTTACCCTGGGCGGCAGTTCTTC
CASSEGLAYPGRQFF